This T cell receptor beta chain derives from a study of tumour-infiltrating T cells in Burkitt lymphoma. In the study overall: Survival, overall and progression-free, tracked with productive clonality.

This clone was detected a few times. Profiled with immunoSEQ multiplex PCR; TCRdb holds only in-frame clones, not every one. The table includes roughly 7,400 clones, about a sixth detected once. The sequencing input was tumor tissue. The receptor was isolated from a human donor with diffuse large B-cell lymphoma.

CDR3 residues: CASSSSGGPVSYEQYF. CDR3 bases: TGTGCCAGTAGTTCTAGCGGGGGGCCGGTTAGCTACGAGCAGTACTTC. The chain combines TRBV7-2 with TRBJ2-7; 11 nucleotides match TRBD2. Losses at the gene ends were 9 bases for V and 3 bases for J; bases not matched to a gene: 13. Germline lookup yields CDR1 SGHTA and CDR2 FQGNSA. This CDR3 is 16 amino acids long.